Following are 27 T cell receptor beta chains from one sample sequenced in a study of CD4+ T cells in melanoma. This table comes from immunoSEQ multiplex PCR, and its TCRdb copy is limited to in-frame clones, with some not included. Counted here are some 47,000 clones, approximately 92% occurring once; the ten biggest clones make up 10% to 15%. The material sequenced was peripheral blood. The receptors come from a human donor with melanoma.

The chain joins TRBV4-2 to TRBJ1-5, with D hard to call. Germline loops: CDR1 LGHNA, CDR2 YNFKEQ. The CDR3 contains 16 residues. Trimming cost V 1 base and J 0 bases, with 10 bases left between them. The CDR3 sequence: CASSQGSEYSNQPQHF. The DNA of the CDR3 is TGTGCCAGCAGCCAAGGATCAGAGTATAGCAATCAGCCCCAGCATTTT.

The chain recombines TRBV27 with TRBJ2-3, with D perhaps given as TRBD1 or TRBD2 (6 bases each). Trimming stripped 7 bases from V and 1 base from J, with 15 bases between. Germline loops: CDR1 MNHEY, CDR2 SMNVEV (reference sequence). CDR3 length: 15 residues. CDR3 nucleotides: TGTGCCAGCACCGTAAGGGGGGAGGGCACAGATACGCAGTATTTT. Its protein is CASTVRGEGTDTQYF.

The chain recombines TRBV9 with TRBJ2-3; 9 positions match TRBD1. In germline, CDR1 is SGDLS, CDR2 YYNGEE. The CDR3 contains 16 residues. The trim removed 3 bases at V and 3 bases at J, leaving 8 bases unmatched. CDR3 coding DNA: TGTGCCAGCAGCGCACAACCGGGACAGGGAACAGATACGCAGTATTTT. As protein: CASSAQPGQGTDTQYF.

The chain uses TRBV5-6 and TRBJ1-3; tentatively, D is TRBD1 (6 bases). The V gene lost 4 bases and the J gene lost 0 bases, with 11 bases spanning the gap. Germline lookup yields CDR1 SGHDT and CDR2 YYEEEE. The CDR3 runs to 15 residues. The chain's CDR3 is CASSDTGLSGNTIYF. CDR3 coding DNA: TGTGCCAGCAGCGATACAGGGCTCTCTGGAAACACCATATATTTT.

The chain carries TRBV7-3 and TRBJ1-2; 9 bases match TRBD1. The CDR3 runs to 13 residues. The germline CDR1 and CDR2 sequences are SGHTA and FQGTGA. The V and J ends lost 4 bases and 5 bases, in that order; junction bases with no gene match: 2. The CDR3 DNA reads as TGTGCCAGCAGCTCGGGACAGGGATATGGCTACACCTTC. Its protein product is CASSSGQGYGYTF.

This clone is labeled as medium-sized. V usage is TRBV7-9 and J usage is TRBJ1-6; possibly TRBD1 for D (5 bases). V was trimmed by 4 bases and J by 7 bases, leaving 20 bases between them. Germline V CDR1 and CDR2: SEHNR, FQNEAQ (reference sequence). This CDR3 is built from 17 residues. The CDR3 is CASSSLMRAGLNSPLHF. The CDR3 DNA reads TGTGCCAGCAGCTCCCTTATGAGGGCAGGGTTGAATTCACCCCTCCACTTT.

This clone was seen more than once but under ten times. The chain combines TRBV15 with TRBJ1-1, with D possibly matching TRBD1 (5 bases). CDR1 LNHNV and CDR2 YYDKDF come from the germline V gene (reference sequence). Between the trimmed V and J ends, which lost 5 bases and 3 bases, there was a span of 7 bases. There are 12 residues in the CDR3. The CDR3 loop reads CATSGGYTEAFF. The CDR3 DNA is TGTGCCACCAGCGGGGGGTACACTGAAGCTTTCTTT. Supplemented by reference TRBV15 and TRBJ1-1, the full variable domain reads DAMVIQNPRYQVTQFGKPVTLSCSQTLNHNVMYWYQQKSSQAPKLLFHYYDKDFNNEADTPDNFQSRRPNTSFCFLDIRSPGLGDTAMYLCATSGGYTEAFFGQGTRLTVV.

This chain joins TRBV5-1 and TRBJ1-1; TRBD1 is a possible D gene (6 bases). The CDR3 totals 16 residues. The V end lost 0 bases, the J end lost 0 bases, and 12 bases lay between the germline ends. Germline V lookup: CDR1 SGHRS, CDR2 YFSETQ. The CDR3 region is CASSLDVGALNTEAFF. The CDR3 DNA reads TGCGCCAGCAGCTTGGATGTGGGGGCCCTGAACACTGAAGCTTTCTTT.

The rearrangement uses TRBV2 and TRBJ1-5, with unresolved D. The V and J ends lost 2 bases and 2 bases respectively, with 10 bases between them. There are 15 residues in the CDR3. Germline lookup yields CDR1 SNHLY and CDR2 FYNNEI. CDR3 protein: CASSETGVGNQPQHF. CDR3 sequence (DNA): TGTGCCAGCAGTGAAACCGGGGTGGGCAATCAGCCCCAGCATTTT.

This clone was observed once. V and J are TRBV11-2 and TRBJ1-6; 7 bases fit TRBD1. Germline assignment: CDR1 SGHAT and CDR2 FQNNGV. This CDR3 spans 14 amino acids. V trimming: 5 bases; J trimming: 13 bases; junction bases outside the gene matches: 11. CDR3 sequence reads: CASSARQGSAPLHF. The CDR3 nucleotides read TGTGCCAGCAGCGCCCGACAGGGTTCTGCGCCCCTCCACTTT.

The rearrangement uses TRBV4-2 and TRBJ1-2; 9 bases are shared with TRBD1. Germline CDR1 and CDR2: LGHNA and YNFKEQ. Losses at the gene ends were 0 bases for V and 5 bases for J; bases not matched to a gene: 7. This CDR3 contains 16 residues. In DNA form, the CDR3 reads TGTGCCAGCAGCCAAGATACAGGGGGCAGGGGATATGGCTACACCTTC. This codes for CASSQDTGGRGYGYTF.

The CDR3 DNA reads as TGCGCCAGCAGCCGGGGGTGGGGCTCCGAAGCTTTCTTT. Translation gives CASSRGWGSEAFF. V gene TRBV4-1 combines with J gene TRBJ1-1, with D possibly matching TRBD1 (5 bases). The CDR3 has 13 amino acids. The V gene's germline CDR1 is MGHRA and CDR2 YSYEKL. The V gene lost 4 bases and the J gene lost 8 bases, with 14 bases spanning the gap.

V and J are TRBV18 and TRBJ1-2; unclear D gene. The CDR3 consists of 11 residues. Germline V CDR1 and CDR2: KGHSH, LQKENI. Trimming stripped 4 bases from V and 7 bases from J, with 7 bases between. CDR3 sequence reads: CASSRDGGYTF. The CDR3 DNA sequence: TGTGCCAGCTCACGCGACGGTGGCTACACCTTC.

The rearrangement joins TRBV4-1 to TRBJ1-2; 8 bases are shared with TRBD1. The V gene end was trimmed by 0 bases and the J gene end by 4 bases; junction bases not matched to a gene: 1. This CDR3 has 14 residues. Looked up from germline, CDR1 is MGHRA and CDR2 is YSYEKL. CDR3 coding DNA: TGCGCCAGCAGCCAAGAACAGGGGGGCTATGGCTACACCTTC. Amino acids: CASSQEQGGYGYTF.

The V gene is TRBV30, the J gene TRBJ2-7; D gene ambiguous. Trimming shortened V by 5 bases and J by 1 base, and 9 bases separated the two germline ends. The CDR3 runs to 12 residues. In germline, CDR1 is GTSNPN, CDR2 SVGIG (reference sequence). The CDR3 nucleotides are TGTGCCTGGGCGTATAATTCCTACGAGCAGTACTTC. Translated: CAWAYNSYEQYF. The whole variable domain, remainder taken from reference TRBV30 and TRBJ2-7, is SQTIHQWPATLVQPVGSPLSLECTVEGTSNPNLYWYRQAAGRGLQLLFYSVGIGQISSEVPQNLSASRPQDRQFILSSKKLLLSDSGFYLCAWAYNSYEQYFGPGTRLTVT.

The chain couples TRBV11-3 to TRBJ2-1, with TRBD1 matching over 9 bases. CDR3 length: 14 residues. Germline CDR1 reads SGHNT; CDR2 reads YENEEA. Trimming at V came to 6 bases and at J to 5 bases, leaving 5 bases not matched to a gene. The CDR3 loop is CASRAGTGNNEQFF. CDR3 DNA: TGTGCCAGCAGGGCCGGGACAGGGAACAATGAGCAGTTCTTC.

The rearrangement joins TRBV19 to TRBJ1-5; D gene unclear. The CDR3 covers 15 residues. Trimming removed 3 bases from V and 0 bases from J, with 9 bases in between. Per germline, CDR1 LNHDA and CDR2 SQIVND (reference sequence). The DNA of the CDR3 is TGTGCCAGTAGTATCTCCAGTTATAGCAATCAGCCCCAGCATTTT. Its translation is CASSISSYSNQPQHF. Supplemented by reference TRBV19 and TRBJ1-5, the full variable domain reads DGGITQSPKYLFRKEGQNVTLSCEQNLNHDAMYWYRQDPGQGLRLIYYSQIVNDFQKGDIAEGYSVSREKKESFPLTVTSAQKNPTAFYLCASSISSYSNQPQHFGDGTRLSIL.

The chain links TRBV29-1 to TRBJ2-7, with 9 positions matching TRBD1. V shed 7 bases, J shed 0 bases, and the junction held 4 bases outside the gene matches. Germline CDR1 is SQVTM and CDR2 is ANQGSEA. This CDR3 comprises 13 residues. This CDR3 is CSGLGQGSYEQYF. The CDR3 nucleotides read TGCAGCGGTCTGGGACAGGGCTCCTACGAGCAGTACTTC.

This clone was observed a single time. CDR3 amino acids: CASSLVPADFYEQYF. The CDR3 nucleotides read TGTGCCAGCAGCTTAGTGCCTGCTGACTTCTACGAGCAGTACTTC. This chain joins TRBV7-9 and TRBJ2-5, with no clear D. The closer fit of TRBJ2-7 to the DNA end suggests the J call may be wrong. This CDR3 comprises 15 residues. Germline V CDR1 and CDR2: SEHNR, FQNEAQ (reference sequence).

Worth noting for this clone: Its ends do not fully match the called genes, so a read error is possible. This chain joins TRBV5-6 and TRBJ2-7; no reliable D call. Germline CDR1 SGHDT, CDR2 YYEEEE. The CDR3 has 15 amino acids. CDR3 nucleotides: TGTGCCAGCAGCTTGAGTAAGGGTTCTCCTTACGGGCAGTACTTC. It codes for CASSLSKGSPYGQYF.

The chain carries TRBV6-6 and TRBJ2-6, with a weak D call TRBD1 (5 bases). CDR1 is MNHNY, CDR2 SVGAGI, per germline (reference sequence). Trimming cost V 8 bases and J 1 base, with 12 bases left between them. CDR3 length equals 15 residues. Here the CDR3 reads CASSHGASGANVLTF. The CDR3 DNA sequence: TGTGCCAGCTCCCATGGGGCTTCTGGGGCCAACGTCCTGACTTTC.

The rearrangement joins TRBV27 to TRBJ1-1, with D possibly matching TRBD1 (6 bases). Trimming shortened V by 5 bases and J by 4 bases, and 14 bases separated the two germline ends. The CDR3 is 14 residues long. The germline gives CDR1 MNHEY, CDR2 SMNVEV (reference sequence). The CDR3 sequence is CASSQPGQSTEAFF. The CDR3 DNA follows: TGTGCCAGCAGTCAGCCGGGACAAAGCACTGAAGCTTTCTTT.

CDR3 bases: TGTGCCAGCAGTGAAGCAGGGAATCAGCCCCAGCATTTT. Protein: CASSEAGNQPQHF. This chain joins TRBV6-1 and TRBJ1-5; D is undetermined. Looked up from germline, CDR1 is MNHNS and CDR2 is SASEGT. Trimming left V 0 bases short and J 4 bases short, with 4 bases between. This CDR3 contains 13 residues.

The genes are TRBV5-5 and TRBJ2-7, with 9 bases lining up with TRBD1. The CDR3 runs 15 residues. Germline values: CDR1 SGHKS, CDR2 YYEKEE (reference sequence). V was pared by 7 bases and J by 5 bases, with 13 bases of the junction left unmatched. The CDR3 protein is CASAGPDRGEHEQYF. For the CDR3, the DNA is TGTGCCAGCGCGGGGCCCGACAGGGGGGAACACGAGCAGTACTTC.

This clone was seen only a few times. V and J are TRBV11-2 and TRBJ2-6, with TRBD1 identical over 7 bases. The CDR3 loop spans 17 amino acids. Trimming at V came to 1 base and at J to 2 bases, leaving 5 bases not matched to a gene. CDR1 is SGHAT, CDR2 FQNNGV, per germline. The CDR3 here is CASSLGTQGAGANVLTF. For the CDR3, the DNA is TGTGCCAGCAGCTTAGGCACGCAGGGGGCTGGGGCCAACGTCCTGACTTTC.

This clone has only a few counts. The chain combines TRBV7-9 with TRBJ2-7, with TRBD1 matching over 11 bases. The CDR3 spans 13 residues. Looked up from germline, CDR1 is SEHNR and CDR2 is FQNEAQ (reference sequence). Unmatched junction bases numbered 6, after V lost 7 bases and J lost 7 bases. The CDR3 is CASTGQGAGEQYF. The DNA for the CDR3 is TGTGCCAGCACAGGACAGGGGGCAGGTGAGCAGTACTTC. The full variable domain, completed using reference TRBV7-9 and TRBJ2-7, is DTGVSQNPRHKITKRGQNVTFRCDPISEHNRLYWYRQTLGQGPEFLTYFQNEAQLEKSRLLSDRFSAERPKGSFSTLEIQRTEQGDSAMYLCASTGQGAGEQYFGPGTRLTVT.

This clone was seen a single time. The gene calls are TRBV6-1 and TRBJ1-5; the match to TRBD1 covers 8 bases. The germline V gene encodes CDR1 MNHNS and CDR2 SASEGT. The CDR3 is 13 residues long. With V trimmed by 3 bases and J by 6 bases, 1 base remained unmatched. The CDR3 here is CASSDTGGQPQHF. DNA for the CDR3: TGTGCCAGCAGTGATACAGGGGGTCAGCCCCAGCATTTT.